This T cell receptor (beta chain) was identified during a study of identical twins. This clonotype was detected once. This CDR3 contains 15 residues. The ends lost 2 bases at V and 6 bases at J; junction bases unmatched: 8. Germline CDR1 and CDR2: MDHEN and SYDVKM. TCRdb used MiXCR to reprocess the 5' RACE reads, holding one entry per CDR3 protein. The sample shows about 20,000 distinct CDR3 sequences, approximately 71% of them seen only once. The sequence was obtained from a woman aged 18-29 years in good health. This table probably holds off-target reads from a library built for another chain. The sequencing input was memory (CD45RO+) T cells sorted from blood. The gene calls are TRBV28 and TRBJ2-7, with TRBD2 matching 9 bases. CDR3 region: CASSLSSGGAAEQYF. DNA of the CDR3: TGTGCCAGCAGTTTAAGTAGCGGGGGAGCAGCCGAGCAGTACTTC.